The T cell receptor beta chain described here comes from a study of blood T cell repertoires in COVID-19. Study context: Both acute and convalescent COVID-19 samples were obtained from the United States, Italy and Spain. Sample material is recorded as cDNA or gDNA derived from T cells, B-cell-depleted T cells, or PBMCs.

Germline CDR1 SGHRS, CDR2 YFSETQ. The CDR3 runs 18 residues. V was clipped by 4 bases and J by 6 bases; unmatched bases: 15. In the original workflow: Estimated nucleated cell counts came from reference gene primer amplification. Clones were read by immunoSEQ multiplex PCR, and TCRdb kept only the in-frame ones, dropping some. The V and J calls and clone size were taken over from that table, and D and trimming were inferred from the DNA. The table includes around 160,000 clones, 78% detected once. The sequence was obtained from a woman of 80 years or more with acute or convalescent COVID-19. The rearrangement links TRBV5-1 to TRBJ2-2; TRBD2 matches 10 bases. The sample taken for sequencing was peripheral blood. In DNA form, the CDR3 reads TGCGCCAGCAGCCCTGCCCACGTCGCTAGCGGGAGTGCCGGGGAGCTGTTTTTT. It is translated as CASSPAHVASGSAGELFF.